Reported below is one T cell receptor beta chain. Its antigen is not known. TCRdb keeps only in-frame clones here, not all; method: immunoSEQ multiplex PCR. In the table there are over 250,000 clones, 80% to 90% of which are singletons. Germline CDR1 SGHVS, CDR2 FNYEAQ. This CDR3 has 16 amino acids. The V end was cut by 5 bases, the J end by 6 bases, with 23 bases between. The sample originates from a study of cytomegalovirus exposure and HLA in healthy donors. In the study overall: The approximately 670 first-cohort repertoires and the roughly 120 validation repertoires shared the same platform, a later analysis reported.

Study-wide points: For most TCR sequences rarity was the rule, although some public TCRs occurred in many donors. The study recorded 164 TCR beta chains that were cytomegalovirus-associated. The tendency of first-cohort TCR clusters to co-occur in the 120 validation repertoires was identified by a subsequent analysis.

The origin of this receptor is a woman between 18 and 29 years old in good health and CMV-seronegative. The specimen was PBMCs. The rearrangement joins TRBV7-6 to TRBJ2-7; tentative D call: TRBD2 (9 bases). The DNA for the CDR3 is TGTGCCAGCAGCCAGGGGGCGGGAGGGCCGTTTGTCGAGCAGTACTTC. Translation: CASSQGAGGPFVEQYF.